This T cell receptor beta chain was captured in a study of blood T cells in healthy people across ages. Findings of the study overall: Naive CD4+ cells and diversity were both higher in long-lived donors than in aged donors.

As to this clonotype: What it binds is unknown.

A J-beta primer mix and a sample-barcoded 5' primer were used in a second PCR of roughly 6 to 11 cycles. Each of the samples gave a minimum of 2.5 million paired-end reads that contained CDR3. One entry per CDR3 protein results from TCRdb running MiXCR on the 5' RACE reads. The data contain hundreds of thousands of distinct CDR3 sequences, around 52% of them singletons. The extraction recovered at least 5.5 micrograms of total RNA per sample. Trimming removed 2 bases at V and 9 bases at J, with 6 bases between. This CDR3 contains 11 residues. CDR1 is SGHRS and CDR2 is YFSETQ in the germline V gene. The source material was blood. V usage is TRBV5-1 and J usage is TRBJ2-1; D is unresolved. The TCR sequence derives from a woman over 75 in good health. The CDR3 loop reads CASSFGTEQFF. CDR3 coding DNA: TGCGCCAGCAGCTTTGGCACTGAGCAGTTCTTC. Looking up the rest from reference TRBV5-1 and TRBJ2-1 gives the full variable domain: KAGVTQTPRYLIKTRGQQVTLSCSPISGHRSVSWYQQTPGQGLQFLFEYFSETQRNKGNFPGRFSGRQFSNSRSEMNVSTLELGDSALYLCASSFGTEQFFGPGTRLTVL.